This T cell receptor (beta chain) was sequenced for a study of T-cell reconstitution after alpha-beta-depleted transplantation in children. CDR3 length equals 13 residues. Trimming shortened V by 4 bases and J by 4 bases, and 11 bases separated the two germline ends. The germline V gene has CDR1 SGHTA and CDR2 FQGNSA. Preparing the TCRbeta library involved the use of unique molecular identifiers. One entry per CDR3 protein, called by TCRdb with MiXCR from the PCR reads. Of approximately 120,000 distinct CDR3 sequences in the sample, 8% to 10% were seen once. Study conclusions and caveats: Reportedly, alpha-beta T cells present about two months post-transplant originated from several hundred expanded clones of graft origin.

In the case of this clonotype: The antigen is undetermined.

Sequencing was performed on PBMCs, mostly from graft donor cells, taken 180 days after TCRalphabeta/CD19-depleted stem cell transplant. The TCR was taken from a girl less than two years old who had a stem cell transplant for combined immunodeficiency, so the T cells may come from the graft donor. This chain uses TRBV7-2 with TRBJ2-7, with no clear D. The CDR3 DNA sequence: TGTGCCAGCAGCTCAAGTAGGCGGTACGAGCAGTACTTC. Protein: CASSSSRRYEQYF. Full variable domain (missing parts from reference TRBV7-2 and TRBJ2-7): GAGVSQSPSNKVTEKGKDVELRCDPISGHTALYWYRQSLGQGLEFLIYFQGNSAPDKSGLPSDRFSAERTGGSVSTLTIQRTQQEDSAVYLCASSSSRRYEQYFGPGTRLTVT.